This entry lists 19 T cell receptor beta chains sequenced from one sample in a study of blood T cells in healthy people across ages. It was with a sample-barcoded 5' primer and a J-beta primer mix that a second PCR of about 6 to 11 cycles was run. TCRdb fed the 5' RACE reads into MiXCR, producing one record per CDR3 protein. The profile shows about 640,000 distinct CDR3 sequences, roughly 58% of them singletons. Sequenced material: blood. These receptors all come from a man in his 60s in good health.

On this clonotype: An end of the junction does not agree with germline; a read error may underlie this. V usage is TRBV27 and J usage is TRBJ2-3, with 13 bases fitting TRBD2. In germline, CDR1 is MNHEY, CDR2 SMNVEV (reference sequence). This CDR3 comprises 16 residues. CDR3: CARGLAGTIFTNTQYF. CDR3 nucleotides: TGTGCCAGGGGACTAGCGGGGACAATTTTCACAAATACGCAGTATTTT.

The chain joins TRBV5-1 to TRBJ1-4; D remains ambiguous. V lost 0 bases and J 8 bases, leaving 11 bases between the germline ends. The germline V gene encodes CDR1 SGHRS and CDR2 YFSETQ. This CDR3 is 14 amino acids long. CDR3 nucleotide sequence: TGCGCCAGCAGCTTGGAAATGACTGCCGAAAAACTGTTTTTT. It codes for CASSLEMTAEKLFF.

The chain recombines TRBV14 with TRBJ2-2, with D unclear. Trimming left V 1 base short and J 7 bases short, with 7 bases between. The CDR3 is 13 amino acids. Germline assignment: CDR1 SGHDN and CDR2 FVKESK. CDR3 protein: CASSQARVGELFF. CDR3 nucleotide sequence: TGTGCCAGCAGCCAAGCCCGCGTCGGGGAGCTGTTTTTT.

The chain couples TRBV4-1 to TRBJ2-1; TRBD2 matches at 8 bases. Trimming took 2 bases from V and 14 from J; bases not matched to a gene: 17. This CDR3 has 16 amino acids. Germline CDR1 and CDR2: MGHRA and YSYEKL. In nucleotides, the CDR3 is TGCGCCAGCAGCCAACGGGCGGGGGGCCGCGTACCCGTCGAGTTCTTC. Residues: CASSQRAGGRVPVEFF.

In its sample, this clonotype is medium-sized. DNA for the CDR3: TGTGCCAGCAGTCAGCAGGGCTACGAGCAGTACTTC. Its protein product is CASSQQGYEQYF. The gene calls are TRBV28 and TRBJ2-7; D possibly corresponds to TRBD1 (5 bases). Germline values: CDR1 MDHEN, CDR2 SYDVKM. There are 12 residues in the CDR3. V lost 5 bases and J lost 3, with 8 bases in between.

This sequence joins TRBV5-1 and TRBJ2-3; 9 nucleotides agree with TRBD1. The trim removed 1 base at V and 3 bases at J, leaving 6 bases unmatched. The CDR3 totals 16 residues. In germline, CDR1 is SGHRS, CDR2 YFSETQ. The CDR3: CASSLQDRGWTDTQYF. For the CDR3, the DNA is TGCGCCAGCAGCTTGCAAGACAGGGGGTGGACAGATACGCAGTATTTT.

This clonotype was seen only a few times. The chain combines TRBV5-1 with TRBJ2-5, with TRBD2 identical over 11 bases. The CDR3 contains 16 residues. Germline CDR1 SGHRS, CDR2 YFSETQ. V dropped 3 bases and J dropped 7; count of bases not matched to a gene: 11. This CDR3 is CASSSGLAAPRSTQYF. In nucleotides, the CDR3 is TGCGCCAGCAGCTCGGGACTAGCGGCTCCCCGTTCGACCCAGTACTTC.

This chain's CDR3 is CASSQVVGDQETQYF. CDR3 in DNA: TGCGCCAGCAGCCAAGTGGTCGGGGACCAAGAGACCCAGTACTTC. The chain has TRBV4-1 and TRBJ2-5, with D tentatively TRBD2 (5 bases). This CDR3 contains 15 residues. The V gene's germline CDR1 is MGHRA and CDR2 YSYEKL. V was shortened by 1 base and J by 0 bases, with 9 bases between the two germline ends.

The CDR3 reads CASSPSWGGQYF. CDR3 bases: TGTGCCAGCAGTCCCTCGTGGGGCGGGCAGTACTTC. The gene calls are TRBV11-2 and TRBJ2-4; D is possibly TRBD1 or TRBD2 (5 bases each). Between the trimmed V and J ends, which lost 6 bases and 13 bases, there was a span of 16 bases. The CDR3 extends over 12 amino acids. The germline CDR1 and CDR2 sequences are SGHAT and FQNNGV.

This clonotype was counted between two and nine times. The J gene is TRBJ1-1, the V gene TRBV29-1, with a tentative D call TRBD1 (6 bases). V shed 5 bases and J shed 4 bases, with 14 bases lying between them. There are 13 residues in the CDR3. The germline CDR1 and CDR2 sequences are SQVTM and ANQGSEA. The CDR3 DNA is TGCAGCGTTCTTATGGGGGCGTTCACTGAAGCTTTCTTT. It encodes CSVLMGAFTEAFF. The full variable domain, completed using reference TRBV29-1 and TRBJ1-1, is SAVISQKPSRDICQRGTSLTIQCQVDSQVTMMFWYRQQPGQSLTLIATANQGSEATYESGFVIDKFPISRPNLTFSTLTVSNMSPEDSSIYLCSVLMGAFTEAFFGQGTRLTVV.

V gene TRBV3-1 combines with J gene TRBJ2-2, with D hard to call. The length of the CDR3 is 15 residues. Trimming took off 2 bases at V and 2 bases at J, with 9 bases between the two ends. Germline CDR1 reads LGHDT; CDR2 reads YNNKEL (reference sequence). CDR3 bases: TGTGCCAGCAGCCAATCCTCCGGTAACACCGGGGAGCTGTTTTTT. Translation gives CASSQSSGNTGELFF.

This clonotype appeared a single time. A read error may produce the germline difference seen at one junction end. The chain combines TRBV3-1 with TRBJ2-5, with D possibly matching TRBD2 (5 bases). CDR3 length: 14 residues. Germline loops: CDR1 LGHDT, CDR2 YNNKEL (reference sequence). The CDR3 nucleotides are TGTGCCAGCAGAACCGGGATGGCCCAAGGGACCCAGTACTTC. Translated: CASRTGMAQGTQYF.

This clonotype has just a few counts. The chain has TRBV4-1 and TRBJ2-1; 14 bases are a match to TRBD2. The CDR3 is 22 amino acids. CDR1 and CDR2 (germline): MGHRA, YSYEKL. V shed 0 bases and J 0 bases; nucleotides not matched to a gene: 13. CDR3 sequence reads: CASSQDWGPGLAGVSSYNEQFF. In DNA, the CDR3 is TGCGCCAGCAGCCAAGATTGGGGTCCGGGACTAGCGGGGGTTAGCTCCTACAATGAGCAGTTCTTC.

The genes are TRBV24-1 and TRBJ2-5; possibly TRBD1 for D (6 bases). CDR1 is KGHDR and CDR2 is SFDVKD in the germline V gene. The CDR3 spans 16 residues. The V and J ends lost 1 base and 4 bases respectively, with 15 bases between them. The chain's CDR3 is CATSDFRTGNVETQYF. CDR3 in DNA: TGTGCCACCAGTGATTTTCGAACAGGGAATGTAGAGACCCAGTACTTC.

This sequence joins TRBV20-1 and TRBJ1-6, with D perhaps matching TRBD1 (5 bases). Germline CDR1 DFQATT, CDR2 SNEGSKA (reference sequence). The CDR3 consists of 18 residues. V lost 6 bases and J lost 0, with 21 bases in between. The CDR3 coding sequence is TGCAGTGCCACAGCCGGCAGGGACTCAAGCTCCTATAATTCACCCCTCCACTTT. The encoded protein is CSATAGRDSSSYNSPLHF.

The rearrangement links TRBV4-1 to TRBJ2-7; D gene ambiguous. CDR3 length: 13 residues. Trimming pared 1 base from V and 1 base from J, leaving 5 bases between. Germline-derived CDR1 and CDR2 are MGHRA and YSYEKL. CDR3 sequence (DNA): TGCGCCAGCAGCCAAGCCGCGTCCTACGAGCAGTACTTC. It translates to CASSQAASYEQYF.

The chain recombines TRBV20-1 with TRBJ2-3; 10 bases map to TRBD2. From germline, CDR1 is DFQATT and CDR2 SNEGSKA (reference sequence). The junction had 11 bases not matched to a gene; V was cut back by 5 bases and J by 0 bases. The length of the CDR3 is 17 residues. As DNA, the CDR3 is TGCAGTGCTCCCCTAGCGGGGGCTATAACTAGCACAGATACGCAGTATTTT. It yields the protein CSAPLAGAITSTDTQYF.

This chain connects TRBV11-2 to TRBJ2-5; 7 bases match TRBD1. V shed 8 bases and J 3 bases; nucleotides not matched to a gene: 6. Looked up from germline, CDR1 is SGHAT and CDR2 is FQNNGV. The CDR3 spans 13 residues. CDR3 residues: CASAPDREETQYF. The CDR3 coding sequence is TGTGCCAGCGCACCCGACAGGGAAGAGACCCAGTACTTC.

This chain joins TRBV20-1 and TRBJ2-2; 7 bases align to TRBD1. This CDR3 region has 14 residues. The V gene's germline CDR1 is DFQATT and CDR2 SNEGSKA (reference sequence). V lost 3 bases, J lost 7 bases, and 8 bases stayed unmatched. CDR3 DNA sequence: TGCAGTGCTAGGCAACAGGGGATTGACGGGGAGCTGTTTTTT. Its translation: CSARQQGIDGELFF.